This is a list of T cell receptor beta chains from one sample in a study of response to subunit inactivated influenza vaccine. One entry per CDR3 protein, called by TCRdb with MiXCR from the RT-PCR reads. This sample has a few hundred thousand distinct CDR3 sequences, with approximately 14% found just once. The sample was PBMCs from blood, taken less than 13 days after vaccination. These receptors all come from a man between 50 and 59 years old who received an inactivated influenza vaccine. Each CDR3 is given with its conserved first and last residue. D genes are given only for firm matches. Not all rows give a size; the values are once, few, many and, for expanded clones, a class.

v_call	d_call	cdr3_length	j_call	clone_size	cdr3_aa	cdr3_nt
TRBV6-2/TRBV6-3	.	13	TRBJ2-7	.	CASKKFGSYEQYF	TGTGCCAGCAAAAAATTCGGAAGTTACGAGCAGTACTTC
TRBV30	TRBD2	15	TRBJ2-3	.	CAWSVGTSGIDTQYF	TGTGCCTGGAGTGTAGGGACTAGCGGGATTGATACGCAGTATTTT
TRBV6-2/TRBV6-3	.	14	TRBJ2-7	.	CASSYGRSSYEQYF	TGTGCCAGCAGTTACGGTAGGAGCTCCTACGAGCAGTACTTC
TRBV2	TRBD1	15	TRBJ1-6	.	CASTLTGAGNSPLHF	TGTGCCAGCACTCTAACAGGGGCAGGTAATTCACCCCTCCACTTT
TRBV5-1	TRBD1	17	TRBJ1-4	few	CASRGFTGTGLNEKLFF	TGCGCCAGCAGAGGATTTACCGGGACAGGACTTAATGAAAAACTGTTTTTT
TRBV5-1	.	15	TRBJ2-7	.	CASSSSGLATYEQYF	TGCGCCAGCAGCTCCTCGGGTTTGGCCACCTACGAGCAGTACTTC
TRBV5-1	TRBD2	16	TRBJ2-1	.	CASSVGLAGAFNEQFF	TGCGCCAGCAGCGTGGGACTAGCGGGCGCATTCAATGAGCAGTTCTTC
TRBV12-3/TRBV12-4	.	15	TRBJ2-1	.	CASTPMGSSYNEQFF	TGTGCCAGCACCCCAATGGGTAGCTCCTACAATGAGCAGTTCTTC
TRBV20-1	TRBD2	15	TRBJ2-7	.	CSARDPSGPSYEQYF	TGCAGTGCTAGAGATCCTAGCGGGCCCTCCTACGAGCAGTACTTC
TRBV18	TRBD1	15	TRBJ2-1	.	CASSPVTGLGNEQFF	TGTGCCAGCTCACCAGTGACAGGGTTGGGGAATGAGCAGTTCTTC
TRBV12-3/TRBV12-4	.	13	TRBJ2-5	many	CASSFSRAETQYF	TGTGCCAGCAGTTTTAGCAGGGCAGAGACCCAGTACTTC
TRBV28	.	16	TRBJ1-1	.	CASSLGVWGKSTEAFF	TGTGCCAGCAGTTTGGGGGTGTGGGGGAAGTCCACTGAAGCTTTCTTT
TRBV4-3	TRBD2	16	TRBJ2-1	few	CASSQFPAGEYNEQFF	TGCGCCAGCAGCCAATTCCCAGCGGGGGAATACAATGAGCAGTTCTTC
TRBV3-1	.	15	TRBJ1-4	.	CASSPGSGALEKLFF	TGTGCCAGCAGCCCGGGCTCAGGGGCTTTGGAAAAACTGTTTTTT
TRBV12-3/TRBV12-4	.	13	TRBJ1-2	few	CASSPGSNYGYTF	TGTGCCAGCAGCCCCGGATCTAACTATGGCTACACCTTC
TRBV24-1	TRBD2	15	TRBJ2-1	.	CATSELGLAGTEQFF	TGTGCCACCAGTGAGCTGGGACTAGCGGGTACCGAGCAGTTCTTC
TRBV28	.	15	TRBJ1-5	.	CASSLFPGFNQPQHF	TGTGCCAGCAGTTTATTTCCCGGGTTCAATCAGCCCCAGCATTTT
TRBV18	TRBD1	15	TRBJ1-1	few	CASSPRQGRSTEAFF	TGTGCCAGCTCACCGCGACAGGGACGGAGCACTGAAGCTTTCTTT
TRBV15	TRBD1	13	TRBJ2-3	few	CATNRGFTDTQYF	TGTGCCACCAACAGGGGTTTCACAGATACGCAGTATTTT
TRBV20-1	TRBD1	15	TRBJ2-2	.	CSARSGQANTGELFF	TGCAGTGCTAGATCGGGACAGGCGAACACCGGGGAGCTGTTTTTT
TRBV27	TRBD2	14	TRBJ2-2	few	CASSSAGGTGELFF	TGTGCCAGCAGTTCAGCGGGGGGGACCGGGGAGCTGTTTTTT
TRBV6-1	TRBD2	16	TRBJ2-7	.	CASQDHIAGVSYEQYF	TGTGCCAGCCAGGATCACATAGCGGGGGTCTCCTACGAGCAGTACTTC
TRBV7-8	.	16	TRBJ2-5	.	CASSLASKRGGETQYF	TGTGCCAGCAGCTTAGCCTCAAAGCGTGGGGGAGAGACCCAGTACTTC
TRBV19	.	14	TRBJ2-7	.	CASSPDRDIYEQYF	TGTGCCAGTAGTCCTGATAGGGACATCTACGAGCAGTACTTC
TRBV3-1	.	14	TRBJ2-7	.	CASSHLTSSYEQYF	TGTGCCAGCAGCCACCTGACAAGCTCCTACGAGCAGTACTTC
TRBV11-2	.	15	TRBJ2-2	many	CASSLVADNTGELFF	TGTGCCAGCAGCTTAGTTGCGGATAACACCGGGGAGCTGTTTTTT
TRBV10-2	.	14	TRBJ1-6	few	CASSAQGNNSPLHF	TGCGCCAGCAGTGCGCAGGGGAATAATTCACCCCTCCACTTT
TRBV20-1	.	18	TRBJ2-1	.	CSALYGSGWEYPYNEQFF	TGCAGTGCTCTCTATGGAAGCGGTTGGGAGTACCCATACAATGAGCAGTTCTTC
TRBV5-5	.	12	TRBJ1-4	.	CASSRSLEKLFF	TGTGCCAGCAGCCGATCTCTAGAAAAACTGTTTTTT
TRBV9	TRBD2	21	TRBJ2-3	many	CASSPRWLGLAGGPSTDTQYF	TGTGCCAGCAGCCCTCGTTGGTTAGGACTAGCGGGGGGCCCTAGCACAGATACGCAGTATTTT
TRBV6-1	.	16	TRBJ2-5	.	CASTLRARGRQETQYF	TGTGCCAGCACCCTCAGGGCCAGGGGACGCCAAGAGACCCAGTACTTC
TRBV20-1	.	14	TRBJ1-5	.	CSASMVRGHQPQHF	TGCAGTGCTAGTATGGTCAGGGGTCATCAGCCCCAGCATTTT
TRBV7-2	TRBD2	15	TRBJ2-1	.	CASSLAGLAVNEQFF	TGTGCCAGCAGCTTAGCGGGACTAGCGGTCAATGAGCAGTTCTTC
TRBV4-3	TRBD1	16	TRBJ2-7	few	CASSSERQGHSYEQYF	TGCGCCAGCAGCTCCGAGAGACAGGGGCACTCCTACGAGCAGTACTTC
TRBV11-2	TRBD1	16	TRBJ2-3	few	CASSHGQGVSTDTQYF	TGTGCCAGCAGCCACGGACAGGGAGTTAGCACAGATACGCAGTATTTT
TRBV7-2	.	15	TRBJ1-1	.	CASSLEPGGNTEAFF	TGTGCCAGCAGCTTAGAGCCGGGGGGAAACACTGAAGCTTTCTTT
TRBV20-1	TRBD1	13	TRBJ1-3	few	CSAPDRGTNTIYF	TGCAGTGCTCCAGACAGGGGTACAAACACCATATATTTT
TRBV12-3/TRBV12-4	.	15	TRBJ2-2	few	CASSRDVANTGELFF	TGTGCCAGCAGTCGAGACGTCGCGAACACCGGGGAGCTGTTTTTT
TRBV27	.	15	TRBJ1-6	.	CASSFGGQNNSPLHF	TGTGCCAGCAGTTTCGGTGGACAGAATAATTCACCCCTCCACTTT
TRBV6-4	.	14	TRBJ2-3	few	CASSDPRPADTQYF	TGTGCCAGCAGTGACCCCCGACCGGCAGATACGCAGTATTTT
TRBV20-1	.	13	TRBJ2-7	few	CSASRGALYEQYF	TGCAGTGCTAGCAGGGGGGCCCTCTACGAGCAGTACTTC
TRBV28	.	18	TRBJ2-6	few	CASSTSGSPPSGANVLTF	TGTGCCAGCAGCACCTCAGGGTCACCCCCCTCTGGGGCCAACGTCCTGACTTTC
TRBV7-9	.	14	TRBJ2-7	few	CASSFPGPSNEQYF	TGTGCCAGCAGCTTCCCGGGGCCGTCGAACGAGCAGTACTTC
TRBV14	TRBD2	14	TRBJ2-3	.	CASSPREGPNTQYF	TGTGCCAGCAGCCCCCGGGAGGGCCCGAATACGCAGTATTTT
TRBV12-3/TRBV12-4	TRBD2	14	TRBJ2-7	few	CASSFSSGNAEQYF	TGTGCCAGCAGTTTCTCTAGCGGGAATGCCGAGCAGTACTTC
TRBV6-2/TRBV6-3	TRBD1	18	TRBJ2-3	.	CASRTTGTGGYGTDTQYF	TGTGCCAGCAGAACCACCGGGACAGGGGGGTATGGCACAGATACGCAGTATTTT
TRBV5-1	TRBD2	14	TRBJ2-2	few	CASSQRETTGELFF	TGCGCCAGCAGCCAGCGGGAGACTACCGGGGAGCTGTTTTTT
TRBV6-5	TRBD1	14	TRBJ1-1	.	CASSSTRQGSEAFF	TGTGCCAGCAGTTCTACCCGACAGGGCTCTGAAGCTTTCTTT
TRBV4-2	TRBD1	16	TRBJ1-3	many	CASSQDEAGGGNTIYF	TGTGCCAGCAGCCAAGATGAGGCAGGGGGAGGAAACACCATATATTTT
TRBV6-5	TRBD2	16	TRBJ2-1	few	CASSSLGLEGFYEQFF	TGTGCCAGCAGTTCCCTCGGACTAGAAGGGTTTTATGAGCAGTTCTTC
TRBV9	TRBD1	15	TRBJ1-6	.	CASSATGGQGSPLHF	TGTGCCAGCAGCGCAACAGGGGGTCAGGGATCACCCCTCCACTTT
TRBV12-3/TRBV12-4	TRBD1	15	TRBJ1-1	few	CASRSGTAAYREAFF	TGTGCCAGCAGAAGTGGGACAGCTGCCTATAGGGAAGCTTTCTTT
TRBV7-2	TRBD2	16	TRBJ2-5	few	CASSSGTSPQVETQYF	TGTGCCAGCAGCTCCGGGACTAGCCCACAAGTGGAGACCCAGTACTTC
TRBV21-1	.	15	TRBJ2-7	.	CASIIKGARSYEQYF	TGTGCCAGCATAATTAAAGGGGCCCGATCCTACGAGCAGTACTTC
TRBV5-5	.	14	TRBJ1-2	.	CASSLVGSSYGYTF	TGTGCCAGCAGCTTAGTAGGGTCTTCCTATGGCTACACCTTC
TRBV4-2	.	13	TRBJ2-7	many	CASSQERSREQYF	TGTGCCAGCAGCCAAGAACGGAGTCGGGAGCAGTACTTC
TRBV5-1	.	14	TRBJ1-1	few	CASMVGRGNTEAFF	TGCGCCAGCATGGTCGGGCGGGGGAACACTGAAGCTTTCTTT
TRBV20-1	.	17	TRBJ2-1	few	CSARAGRAGEPYNEQFF	TGCAGTGCTAGAGCAGGTAGGGCAGGGGAGCCCTACAATGAGCAGTTCTTC
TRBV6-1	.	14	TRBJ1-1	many	CASSELTGNTEAFF	TGTGCCAGCAGTGAATTGACAGGGAACACTGAAGCTTTCTTT
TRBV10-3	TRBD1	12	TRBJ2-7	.	CATRDRSYEQYF	TGTGCCACCCGGGACAGGTCCTACGAGCAGTACTTC